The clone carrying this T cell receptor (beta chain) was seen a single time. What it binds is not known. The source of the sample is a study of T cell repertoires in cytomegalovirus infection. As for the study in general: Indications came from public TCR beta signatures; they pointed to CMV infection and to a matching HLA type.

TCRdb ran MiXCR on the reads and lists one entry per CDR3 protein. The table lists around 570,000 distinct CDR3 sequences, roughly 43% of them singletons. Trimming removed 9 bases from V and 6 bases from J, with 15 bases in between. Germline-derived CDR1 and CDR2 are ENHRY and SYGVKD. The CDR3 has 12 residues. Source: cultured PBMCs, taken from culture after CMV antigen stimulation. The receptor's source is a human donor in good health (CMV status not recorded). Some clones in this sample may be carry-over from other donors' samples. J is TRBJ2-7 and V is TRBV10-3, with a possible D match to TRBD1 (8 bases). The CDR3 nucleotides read TGTGCCATTACGACAGGGGAGGGCGAGCAGTACTTC. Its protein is CAITTGEGEQYF.